This record covers a single TCR beta chain. Germline V CDR1 and CDR2: SGDLS, YYNGEE. Trimming shortened V by 3 bases and J by 0 bases, and 16 bases separated the two germline ends. The CDR3 covers 18 residues. The data derive from a study of blood T cell repertoires in COVID-19. About the research overall: Both acute and convalescent COVID-19 samples were obtained from the United States, Italy and Spain. Nucleic acid was either cDNA or gDNA, and it came from T cells, B-cell-depleted T cells, or PBMCs.

Methods used by the authors: Amplification with reference gene primers provided the estimates of nucleated cell counts. Libraries were prepared by immunoSEQ multiplex PCR; TCRdb keeps only in-frame clonotypes and omits some of them. That table furnishes V, J and clone size, whereas the DNA furnished D and trimming. The sample consists of 100,000 to 150,000 clones, roughly 83% of them appearing once. V is TRBV9 and J is TRBJ2-6; possibly TRBD1 for D (5 bases). What was sequenced was peripheral blood. The sequence came from a woman of 80 years or more with acute or convalescent COVID-19. The CDR3 is CASSGGQGPFSGANVLTF. Here the CDR3 DNA reads TGTGCCAGCAGCGGTGGGCAGGGCCCCTTCTCTGGGGCCAACGTCCTGACTTTC.